The 18 T cell receptor beta chains below all came from one sample that was sequenced in a study of cytomegalovirus exposure and HLA in healthy donors. PCR primers comprised 60 Vbeta and 13 Jbeta primers. Method: immunoSEQ multiplex PCR; TCRdb's copy keeps in-frame clones and lacks some. The sample has about 180,000 clones, about four fifths seen once; the top ten hold roughly 2%. Sequencing was performed on PBMCs. These receptors were collected from a woman in her 30s in good health and CMV-seronegative.

The gene calls are TRBV27 and TRBJ2-1; 10 bases agree with TRBD1. CDR1 MNHEY and CDR2 SMNVEV come from the germline V gene (reference sequence). V trimming: 3 bases; J trimming: 5 bases; junction bases outside the gene matches: 7. The length of the CDR3 is 16 residues. Written as DNA, the CDR3 is TGTGCCAGCAGTTTCCTCGGGACAGGGGCTAACAATGAGCAGTTCTTC. Translation: CASSFLGTGANNEQFF.

This chain uses TRBV5-4 with TRBJ2-3, with a possible D match to TRBD2 (5 bases). V dropped 4 bases and J dropped 1 base, with 16 bases sitting between them. The length of the CDR3 is 16 residues. The germline V gene has CDR1 SGHNT and CDR2 YYREEE (reference sequence). The CDR3: CASSLPGERRTDTQYF. DNA for the CDR3: TGTGCCAGCAGCCTACCTGGCGAGCGGCGCACAGATACGCAGTATTTT.

The chain couples TRBV7-6 to TRBJ1-1; 9 bases are a match to TRBD1. Germline-derived CDR1 and CDR2 are SGHVS and FNYEAQ. V was clipped by 5 bases and J by 5 bases; unmatched bases: 9. The CDR3 is 15 amino acids. The chain's CDR3 is CASSPLTGGITEAFF. Written as DNA, the CDR3 is TGTGCCAGCAGCCCATTGACAGGGGGAATTACTGAAGCTTTCTTT.

The V call is TRBV28, the J call TRBJ2-1; a possible D gene is TRBD1 (6 bases). The CDR3 sequence is 13 residues long. Germline assignment: CDR1 MDHEN and CDR2 SYDVKM. V was cut by 5 bases and J by 7 bases, with 12 bases left in between. The CDR3 is CASSPRTDNEQFF. The CDR3 nucleotides are TGTGCCAGCAGTCCCCGGACAGATAATGAGCAGTTCTTC.

V usage is TRBV6-5 and J usage is TRBJ2-5, with 9 bases that match TRBD1. This CDR3 spans 14 amino acids. V was clipped by 1 base and J by 5 bases; unmatched bases: 2. Germline V CDR1 and CDR2: MNHEY, SVGAGI. CDR3 nucleotide sequence: TGTGCCAGCAGTTACTGGACAGGGGTCGAGACCCAGTACTTC. Translated, it gives CASSYWTGVETQYF.

The genes are TRBV2 and TRBJ1-2; 7 positions agree with TRBD1. The CDR3 covers 14 residues. V was clipped by 5 bases and J by 2 bases; unmatched bases: 5. Germline V lookup: CDR1 SNHLY, CDR2 FYNNEI. The chain's CDR3 is CASSPGQKNYGYTF. The CDR3 nucleotides read TGTGCCAGCAGTCCGGGACAGAAAAACTATGGCTACACCTTC.

This clone was observed a single time. Mismatch with germline at one junction end may stem from a read error. The chain couples TRBV7-7 to TRBJ2-2; possibly TRBD1 for D (6 bases). The CDR3 runs 15 residues. The germline V gene has CDR1 SSHAT and CDR2 FNYEAQ (reference sequence). CDR3 DNA: TGTGCTAGCAGCCCGCCCCAGGGGTTTCCCGGGGAGCTGTTTTTT. This gives the protein CASSPPQGFPGELFF.

The chain joins TRBV2 to TRBJ1-2, with TRBD1 identical over 8 bases. The germline CDR1 and CDR2 sequences are SNHLY and FYNNEI. The CDR3 spans 14 residues. Trimming removed 6 bases from V and 7 bases from J; junction bases left unmatched: 10. CDR3 sequence (DNA): TGTGCCAGCAGGATGAGGACAGGGCCGGGTGGCTACACCTTC. As protein: CASRMRTGPGGYTF. Combining the CDR3 with reference TRBV2 and TRBJ1-2 gives the whole variable domain EPEVTQTPSHQVTQMGQEVILRCVPISNHLYFYWYRQILGQKVEFLVSFYNNEISEKSEIFDDQFSVERPDGSNFTLKIRSTKLEDSAMYFCASRMRTGPGGYTFGSGTRLTVV.

The rearrangement links TRBV7-9 to TRBJ2-5, with TRBD2 matching over 14 bases. The germline CDR1 and CDR2 sequences are SEHNR and FQNEAQ (reference sequence). The CDR3 is made up of 17 amino acids. V gave up 5 bases and J gave up 3 bases; unmatched junction bases: 8. The CDR3 DNA sequence: TGTGCCAGCAGCCTCGGGACTAGCGGGGGTTTCAAAGAGACCCAGTACTTC. Its translation is CASSLGTSGGFKETQYF. Drawing the rest from reference TRBV7-9 and TRBJ2-5, the complete variable domain is DTGVSQNPRHKITKRGQNVTFRCDPISEHNRLYWYRQTLGQGPEFLTYFQNEAQLEKSRLLSDRFSAERPKGSFSTLEIQRTEQGDSAMYLCASSLGTSGGFKETQYFGPGTRLLVL.

V usage is TRBV12-5 and J usage is TRBJ1-1, with D perhaps matching TRBD1 (5 bases). Germline V gives CDR1 LGHNT, CDR2 FRNRAP. The CDR3 length is 14 residues. The ends were cut back, 2 bases at V and 0 bases at J, with 7 bases in the middle. CDR3 sequence reads: CASGLTGLNTEAFF. The DNA of the CDR3 is TGTGCTAGTGGTTTGACAGGACTGAACACTGAAGCTTTCTTT.

This chain links TRBV19 with TRBJ1-1; unclear D gene. The CDR3 runs 14 residues. Trimming cost V 3 bases and J 1 base, with 9 bases left between them. Germline-derived CDR1 and CDR2 are LNHDA and SQIVND (reference sequence). CDR3 loop: CASSIVGRNTEAFF. In DNA, the CDR3 is TGTGCCAGTAGTATCGTAGGGAGGAACACTGAAGCTTTCTTT.

The rearrangement joins TRBV7-9 to TRBJ1-5; TRBD1 is a possible D gene (5 bases). This CDR3 is built from 17 residues. Germline lookup yields CDR1 SEHNR and CDR2 FQNEAQ (reference sequence). V dropped 2 bases and J dropped 6 bases, with 20 bases sitting between them. The CDR3 nucleotides read TGTGCCAGCAGCTTACAGCAGGGTTTTCGCTCCAGTCAGCCCCAGCATTTT. Amino acids: CASSLQQGFRSSQPQHF.

The gene calls are TRBV5-4 and TRBJ2-5; 8 nucleotides match TRBD2. V trimming: 3 bases; J trimming: 8 bases; junction bases outside the gene matches: 9. There are 14 residues in the CDR3. Germline-derived CDR1 and CDR2 are SGHNT and YYREEE (reference sequence). CDR3 region: CASSSRAGAVTQYF. CDR3 DNA sequence: TGTGCCAGCAGCTCCCGAGCGGGGGCCGTCACCCAGTACTTC.

The rearrangement links TRBV5-1 to TRBJ2-3; 12 nucleotides line up with TRBD2. CDR3 length: 17 residues. From germline, CDR1 is SGHRS and CDR2 YFSETQ. The V segment lost 3 bases and the J segment 5 bases; nucleotides outside the gene matches: 10. The CDR3, as DNA: TGCGCCAGCAGCTCTAACCTAGCGGGGGGGAGTGGAGATACGCAGTATTTT. Amino acids: CASSSNLAGGSGDTQYF.

The chain joins TRBV7-8 to TRBJ2-7; TRBD1 agrees at 8 bases. Losses at the gene ends were 5 bases for V and 3 bases for J; bases not matched to a gene: 12. Germline V gene data show CDR1 as SGHVS and CDR2 as FQNEAQ. This CDR3 has 16 residues. Here the CDR3 DNA reads TGTGCCAGCAGCATATGGCCGGGACAGGTTCACTACGAGCAGTACTTC. Residues: CASSIWPGQVHYEQYF.

V is TRBV7-9 and J is TRBJ1-4; D is undetermined. Deletions cut 6 bases from V and 0 bases from J, with 17 bases between. The CDR3 totals 17 residues. The V gene's germline CDR1 is SEHNR and CDR2 FQNEAQ (reference sequence). CDR3: CASSPWAAIATNEKLFF. CDR3 sequence (DNA): TGTGCCAGCAGTCCCTGGGCAGCTATTGCAACTAATGAAAAACTGTTTTTT.

The chain recombines TRBV27 with TRBJ2-3, with D perhaps TRBD2 (7 bases). In germline, CDR1 is MNHEY, CDR2 SMNVEV (reference sequence). The CDR3 covers 15 residues. V gave up 2 bases and J gave up 4 bases, with 13 bases separating them. CDR3 DNA: TGTGCCAGCAGTTTAGGGGGGGGCCCGGCAGATACGCAGTATTTT. Its translation is CASSLGGGPADTQYF.

This clone was seen a handful of times. The CDR3 protein is CASSQTGGHNEQFF. DNA of the CDR3: TGTGCCAGCAGCCAGACAGGGGGCCACAATGAGCAGTTCTTC. J is TRBJ2-1 and V is TRBV7-9, with 10 bases matching TRBD1. V lost 5 bases, J lost 5 bases, and 3 bases stayed unmatched. CDR1 is SEHNR and CDR2 is FQNEAQ in the germline V gene (reference sequence). The CDR3 totals 14 residues.